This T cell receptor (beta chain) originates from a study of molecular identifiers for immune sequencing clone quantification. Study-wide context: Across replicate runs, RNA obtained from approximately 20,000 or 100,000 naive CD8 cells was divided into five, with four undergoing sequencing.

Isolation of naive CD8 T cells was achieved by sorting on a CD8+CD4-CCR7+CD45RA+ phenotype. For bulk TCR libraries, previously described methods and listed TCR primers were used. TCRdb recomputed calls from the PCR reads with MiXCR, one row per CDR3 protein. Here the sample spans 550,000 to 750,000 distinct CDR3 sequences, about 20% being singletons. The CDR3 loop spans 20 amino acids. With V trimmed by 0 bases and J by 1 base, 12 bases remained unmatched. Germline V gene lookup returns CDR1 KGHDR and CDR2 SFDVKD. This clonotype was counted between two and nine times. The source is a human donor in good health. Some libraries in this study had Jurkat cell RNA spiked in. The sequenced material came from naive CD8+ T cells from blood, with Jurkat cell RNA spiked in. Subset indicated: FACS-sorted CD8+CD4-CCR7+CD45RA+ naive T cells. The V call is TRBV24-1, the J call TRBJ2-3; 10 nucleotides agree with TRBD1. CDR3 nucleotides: TGTGCCACCAGTGATTTGCGGACCGACAGGGGGCGCGAGGGCACAGATACGCAGTATTTT. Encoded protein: CATSDLRTDRGREGTDTQYF.